Below are 30 T cell receptor beta chains sequenced from a single sample in a study of cytomegalovirus exposure and HLA in healthy donors. A multiplex PCR was run with 60 Vbeta primers and 13 Jbeta primers. The method was immunoSEQ multiplex PCR; TCRdb's version includes in-frame clones alone and lacks a portion of them. The data hold about 180,000 clones, with about 81% observed a single time. Sequencing was performed on PBMCs. These receptors came from a man aged 35 to 55 in good health and CMV-seronegative.

The chain recombines TRBV15 with TRBJ1-5, with TRBD1 identical over 8 bases. V was pared by 5 bases and J by 6 bases, with 12 bases of the junction left unmatched. Germline CDR1 is LNHNV and CDR2 is YYDKDF (reference sequence). The CDR3 contains 16 residues. Here the CDR3 reads CATSDPAGGWGQPQHF. The CDR3 DNA sequence: TGTGCCACCAGCGATCCTGCAGGGGGCTGGGGTCAGCCCCAGCATTTT.

The V gene is TRBV9, the J gene TRBJ1-4; 9 nucleotides line up with TRBD1. The CDR3 is 17 residues long. From germline, CDR1 is SGDLS and CDR2 YYNGEE. Trimming at V came to 3 bases and at J to 3 bases, leaving 9 bases not matched to a gene. CDR3 sequence (DNA): TGTGCCAGCAGCGCCAAGAAGGACAGGGGATCTAATGAAAAACTGTTTTTT. The encoded protein is CASSAKKDRGSNEKLFF.

The J gene is TRBJ1-1, the V gene TRBV5-5; 8 bases are shared with TRBD1. The J segment lost 1 base and the V segment lost 1 base, leaving 3 bases of the junction unmatched. This CDR3 comprises 15 residues. The germline gives CDR1 SGHKS, CDR2 YYEKEE (reference sequence). CDR3 DNA: TGTGCCAGCAGCTTGTCCGGGACAGGGAACACTGAAGCTTTCTTT. Amino acids: CASSLSGTGNTEAFF.

This chain uses TRBV7-2 with TRBJ2-2; 7 bases map to TRBD1. This CDR3 contains 15 residues. V was clipped by 6 bases and J by 7 bases; unmatched bases: 11. Germline V gives CDR1 SGHTA, CDR2 FQGNSA. The CDR3 DNA reads as TGTGCCAGCAGTGTTATACAGGGGTCGGTCGGGGAGCTGTTTTTT. This gives the protein CASSVIQGSVGELFF. The full variable domain, in which reference TRBV7-2 and TRBJ2-2 provide the parts outside the CDR3, is GAGVSQSPSNKVTEKGKDVELRCDPISGHTALYWYRQSLGQGLEFLIYFQGNSAPDKSGLPSDRFSAERTGGSVSTLTIQRTQQEDSAVYLCASSVIQGSVGELFFGEGSRLTVL.

The chain recombines TRBV5-4 with TRBJ2-2; 8 bases are shared with TRBD2. The germline gives CDR1 SGHNT, CDR2 YYREEE (reference sequence). J gave up 5 bases and V 4 bases, and 13 bases lay outside the gene matches. This CDR3 comprises 17 residues. CDR3 protein: CASSGVGSSGVTGELFF. In DNA form, the CDR3 reads TGTGCCAGCAGCGGGGTTGGGAGTAGCGGGGTTACCGGGGAGCTGTTTTTT.

The chain recombines TRBV7-2 with TRBJ2-5; D unclear. The CDR3 extends over 15 amino acids. V lost 2 bases, J lost 2 bases, and 12 bases lay in between. Germline CDR1 and CDR2: SGHTA and FQGNSA. The chain's CDR3 is CASSLLTVDQETQYF. The CDR3 nucleotides read TGTGCCAGCAGCTTACTCACAGTTGATCAAGAGACCCAGTACTTC.

CDR3 nucleotides: TGTGCCAGTAGTATGATAGCGGGCATCTACGAGCAGTACTTC. Translation: CASSMIAGIYEQYF. The rearrangement joins TRBV19 to TRBJ2-7, with TRBD2 matching 7 bases. The CDR3 contains 14 residues. J was trimmed by 3 bases and V by 3 bases; bases with no gene match: 5. Germline-derived CDR1 and CDR2 are LNHDA and SQIVND (reference sequence).

The rearrangement links TRBV6-5 to TRBJ1-2; D possibly corresponds to TRBD1 (6 bases). The CDR3 runs to 14 residues. The V and J ends lost 5 bases and 8 bases respectively, with 18 bases between them. CDR1 MNHEY and CDR2 SVGAGI come from the germline V gene. The DNA for the CDR3 is TGTGCCAGCAGTCTATACAGGGATCAGAGGGGCTACACCTTC. It translates to CASSLYRDQRGYTF.

This sequence joins TRBV11-2 and TRBJ2-5; 8 positions agree with TRBD1. The CDR3 loop spans 13 amino acids. Unmatched junction bases numbered 6, after V lost 5 bases and J lost 7 bases. CDR1 SGHAT and CDR2 FQNNGV come from the germline V gene. CDR3 nucleotides: TGTGCCAGCAGCCGACAGGGGTTGGGGACCCAGTACTTC. It specifies CASSRQGLGTQYF.

The chain recombines TRBV28 with TRBJ1-5, with 9 bases that match TRBD1. This CDR3 is built from 14 residues. Per the germline V gene, CDR1 is MDHEN and CDR2 is SYDVKM. The ends lost 8 bases at V and 6 bases at J; junction bases unmatched: 8. The CDR3 nucleotides read TGTGCCAGCCAGGGACAGGGTGGGTCTCAGCCCCAGCATTTT. This gives the protein CASQGQGGSQPQHF.

This chain uses TRBV2 with TRBJ1-1; TRBD1 matches at 7 bases. CDR1 SNHLY and CDR2 FYNNEI come from the germline V gene. J lost 0 bases, V lost 6 bases, and 1 base had no gene match. The CDR3 contains 13 residues. In DNA form, the CDR3 reads TGTGCCAGCAGGGGACAGATGAACACTGAAGCTTTCTTT. It yields the protein CASRGQMNTEAFF. The variable domain in full, with the rest retrieved from reference TRBV2 and TRBJ1-1, is EPEVTQTPSHQVTQMGQEVILRCVPISNHLYFYWYRQILGQKVEFLVSFYNNEISEKSEIFDDQFSVERPDGSNFTLKIRSTKLEDSAMYFCASRGQMNTEAFFGQGTRLTVV.

The chain couples TRBV30 to TRBJ1-2; TRBD1 matches at 9 bases. The germline V gene has CDR1 GTSNPN and CDR2 SVGIG (reference sequence). The CDR3 contains 15 residues. V lost 1 base to trimming and J lost 9 bases; unmatched junction nucleotides: 12. The CDR3 DNA reads as TGTGCCTGGAGTGCCAAGGGACAGGGCGTTAAGAGCTACACCTTC. As protein: CAWSAKGQGVKSYTF.

V is TRBV19 and J is TRBJ1-1; D is possibly TRBD1 (5 bases). The CDR3 contains 14 residues. CDR1 and CDR2 from the germline V gene are LNHDA and SQIVND (reference sequence). V lost 1 base and J lost 8, with 14 bases in between. The DNA for the CDR3 is TGTGCCAGTAGTATAGCCTGGGCAGGGCTCGAAGCTTTCTTT. Translation: CASSIAWAGLEAFF.

The table lists this clone with a count of one. The chain carries TRBV30 and TRBJ1-4, with a tentative D call TRBD1 (5 bases). Germline V gene lookup returns CDR1 GTSNPN and CDR2 SVGIG (reference sequence). Trimming left V 3 bases short and J 1 base short, with 12 bases between. The CDR3 has 15 residues. The CDR3 spells CAWRVYGGTNEKLFF. The DNA of the CDR3 is TGTGCCTGGAGAGTTTACGGGGGAACTAATGAAAAACTGTTTTTT.

V gene TRBV7-3 combines with J gene TRBJ2-7; D call uncertain. The CDR3 spans 14 residues. Trimming cost V 2 bases and J 5 bases, with 13 bases left between them. Germline assignment: CDR1 SGHTA and CDR2 FQGTGA. The DNA for the CDR3 is TGTGCCAGCAGCTTATCTCCAGGCCTGGACGAGCAGTACTTC. This translates into CASSLSPGLDEQYF.

The sample holds a few counts of this clone. The chain has TRBV18 and TRBJ2-5; TRBD2 aligns across 7 bases. J gave up 4 bases and V 3 bases, and 5 bases lay outside the gene matches. The CDR3 sequence is 14 residues long. Germline CDR1 is KGHSH and CDR2 is LQKENI. The CDR3 DNA sequence: TGTGCCAGCTCACCCGGGACTACCGTAGAGACCCAGTACTTC. Encoded protein: CASSPGTTVETQYF.

The rearrangement joins TRBV6-5 to TRBJ1-5; D gene uncertain. Germline V CDR1 and CDR2: MNHEY, SVGAGI. The CDR3 is made up of 14 amino acids. Trimming shortened V by 5 bases and J by 0 bases, and 8 bases separated the two germline ends. CDR3 amino acids: CASSQQFSNQPQHF. Here the CDR3 DNA reads TGTGCCAGCAGTCAACAGTTTAGCAATCAGCCCCAGCATTTT.

The chain couples TRBV15 to TRBJ2-7, with 11 bases that match TRBD1. V trimming: 0 bases; J trimming: 4 bases; junction bases outside the gene matches: 2. This CDR3 region has 15 residues. CDR1 and CDR2 from the germline V gene are LNHNV and YYDKDF (reference sequence). The CDR3 sequence is CATSREGQGGYEQYF. The CDR3 DNA reads TGTGCCACCAGCAGAGAGGGACAGGGGGGGTACGAGCAGTACTTC.

The V and J genes are TRBV6-6 and TRBJ2-7, with 7 bases lining up with TRBD1. The CDR3 is 15 residues long. J gave up 0 bases and V 11 bases, and 13 bases lay outside the gene matches. The germline CDR1 and CDR2 sequences are MNHNY and SVGAGI (reference sequence). CDR3 region: CAARPGTAVSYEQYF. CDR3 sequence (DNA): TGTGCCGCCAGACCCGGGACAGCGGTCTCCTACGAGCAGTACTTC.

This rearrangement joins TRBV30 to TRBJ1-6; D unclear. Germline CDR1 GTSNPN, CDR2 SVGIG (reference sequence). The CDR3 loop spans 12 amino acids. V was shortened by 2 bases and J by 8 bases, with 7 bases between the two germline ends. CDR3 in amino acids: CAWSYLYSPLHF. The CDR3 nucleotides are TGTGCCTGGAGTTATCTATATTCACCCCTCCACTTT.

This clone is a singleton in its sample. V gene TRBV7-9 combines with J gene TRBJ2-7; 11 bases fit TRBD1. CDR1 is SEHNR, CDR2 FQNEAQ, per germline (reference sequence). V lost 5 bases to trimming and J lost 5 bases; unmatched junction nucleotides: 8. The CDR3 spans 15 residues. The CDR3 protein is CASSAPGTGGHEQYF. CDR3 coding DNA: TGTGCCAGCAGCGCACCCGGGACAGGGGGTCACGAGCAGTACTTC. The complete variable domain, with remaining parts taken from reference TRBV7-9 and TRBJ2-7, reads DTGVSQNPRHKITKRGQNVTFRCDPISEHNRLYWYRQTLGQGPEFLTYFQNEAQLEKSRLLSDRFSAERPKGSFSTLEIQRTEQGDSAMYLCASSAPGTGGHEQYFGPGTRLTVT.

V gene TRBV7-8 combines with J gene TRBJ2-7; 13 positions agree with TRBD2. The germline V gene encodes CDR1 SGHVS and CDR2 FQNEAQ. The CDR3 contains 17 residues. V lost 4 bases, J lost 1 base, and 7 bases stayed unmatched. In DNA form, the CDR3 reads TGTGCCAGCAGCTCCCCTCGGACTAGCGGGGGATCCTACGAGCAGTACTTC. Its protein product is CASSSPRTSGGSYEQYF.

This clone has more than one count but fewer than ten. The chain employs TRBV7-2 and TRBJ2-3; TRBD2 matches 9 bases. In germline, CDR1 is SGHTA, CDR2 FQGNSA. Trimming took 5 bases from V and 2 from J; bases not matched to a gene: 14. This CDR3 has 18 residues. CDR3 protein: CASSRTFSGSQVTDTQYF. DNA for the CDR3: TGTGCCAGCAGCAGGACCTTTAGCGGGAGTCAGGTCACAGATACGCAGTATTTT. The complete variable domain, with remaining parts taken from reference TRBV7-2 and TRBJ2-3, reads GAGVSQSPSNKVTEKGKDVELRCDPISGHTALYWYRQSLGQGLEFLIYFQGNSAPDKSGLPSDRFSAERTGGSVSTLTIQRTQQEDSAVYLCASSRTFSGSQVTDTQYFGPGTRLTVL.

The genes are TRBV7-2 and TRBJ1-3, with D unclear. Germline V gene lookup returns CDR1 SGHTA and CDR2 FQGNSA. The CDR3 runs 15 residues. The V end lost 2 bases, the J end lost 4 bases, and 12 bases lay between the germline ends. The CDR3 DNA reads as TGTGCCAGCAGCTTAAATCAGGCCGGAGGAAACACCATATATTTT. It yields the protein CASSLNQAGGNTIYF.

The chain is built from TRBV6-1 and TRBJ2-2; 7 nucleotides align to TRBD1. This CDR3 is 12 amino acids long. Germline CDR1 and CDR2: MNHNS and SASEGT. The V and J ends lost 8 bases and 3 bases, in that order; junction bases with no gene match: 0. CDR3 protein: CASGQDTGELFF. The DNA for the CDR3 is TGTGCCAGCGGACAGGACACCGGGGAGCTGTTTTTT.

The J gene is TRBJ1-1, the V gene TRBV18; TRBD1 might be the D (5 bases). The V gene lost 2 bases and the J gene lost 3 bases, with 22 bases spanning the gap. The CDR3 is 18 amino acids. The germline gives CDR1 KGHSH, CDR2 LQKENI. The CDR3 nucleotides are TGTGCCAGCTCACCAATGATTGGGGGAGGTAGTAAGGACACTGAAGCTTTCTTT. Translation: CASSPMIGGGSKDTEAFF.

J is TRBJ2-3 and V is TRBV7-2; 15 positions match TRBD2. J gave up 6 bases and V 7 bases, and 11 bases lay outside the gene matches. This CDR3 is 17 amino acids long. In germline, CDR1 is SGHTA, CDR2 FQGNSA. CDR3: CASTLGTSGRFRDTQYF. The DNA for the CDR3 is TGTGCCAGCACCCTCGGGACTAGCGGGAGGTTCAGGGATACGCAGTATTTT.

In regard to this clone: The same CDR3 is also encoded by other DNA sequences in this sample. The chain carries TRBV6-5 and TRBJ2-7; D is possibly TRBD2 (7 bases). Germline CDR1 MNHEY, CDR2 SVGAGI. This CDR3 region has 16 residues. V was clipped by 4 bases and J by 0 bases, with 16 bases between them. The DNA of the CDR3 is TGTGCCAGCAGTTTCCGGGGGGCCAGGAGCTCCTACGAGCAGTACTTC. This translates into CASSFRGARSSYEQYF.

The gene calls are TRBV11-2 and TRBJ1-4, with a tentative D call TRBD1 (5 bases). This CDR3 has 13 amino acids. Germline values: CDR1 SGHAT, CDR2 FQNNGV. V was pared by 3 bases and J by 8 bases, with 10 bases between. CDR3 nucleotide sequence: TGTGCCAGCAGCTTCGTGGGGGGAGAAAAACTGTTTTTT. The encoded protein is CASSFVGGEKLFF.

The V call is TRBV4-3, the J call TRBJ2-3; no reliable D call. V lost 3 bases, J lost 0 bases, and 13 bases lay in between. Germline V lookup: CDR1 LGHNA, CDR2 YSLEER. The CDR3 sequence is 16 residues long. The CDR3 DNA is TGCGCCAGCAGCCACTCGGTAAGAAGCAGCACAGATACGCAGTATTTT. Amino acid sequence: CASSHSVRSSTDTQYF.